Here is one T cell receptor beta chain with its context. Seattle participants joined during active infection and were tracked over time. Germline-derived CDR1 and CDR2 are SGHRS and YFSETQ. The CDR3 sequence is 13 residues long. V was clipped by 5 bases and J by 2 bases, with 10 bases between them. The sample belongs to a study of blood T cell repertoires in COVID-19. Study overall: Samples of COVID-19 (acute and convalescent) were obtained from the United States, Italy and Spain. PBMCs, B-cell-depleted T cells, or T cells were the source of the cDNA or gDNA that made up the material.

The authors' processing: Estimation of nucleated cell counts was performed using reference gene primer amplification. The table came from immunoSEQ multiplex PCR; TCRdb's copy has only in-frame clones and leaves some out. V and J calls plus clone size are reproduced from that table; the DNA served to infer D and trimming. Among 350,000 to 450,000 clones listed, 87% were seen once. The rearrangement joins TRBV5-1 to TRBJ1-2; D not resolved. Material for sequencing was peripheral blood. The clonotype comes from a woman aged 55 to 70 with COVID-19, enrolled during active disease. The CDR3 DNA reads TGCGCCAGCAGTGGGCGCCAAAACTATGGCTACACCTTC. The encoded protein is CASSGRQNYGYTF.